This T cell receptor beta chain was profiled in a study of cytomegalovirus exposure and HLA in healthy donors. Primers for the PCR totalled 60 Vbeta and 13 Jbeta. Clones were sequenced by immunoSEQ multiplex PCR, and TCRdb holds only the in-frame ones, with some missing. Of more than 90,000 clones in the sample, 70% to 80% were seen once. Germline loops: CDR1 SGHNT, CDR2 YENEEA. V was clipped by 5 bases and J by 4 bases; unmatched bases: 4. The CDR3 contains 13 residues. The sequence was obtained from a man aged 25-45 years in good health and CMV-seronegative. The chain links TRBV11-3 to TRBJ1-2, with 7 bases lining up with TRBD1. The sample taken for sequencing was PBMCs. The CDR3 sequence: CASSDRDSYGYTF. The CDR3 DNA reads as TGTGCCAGCAGCGACCGGGACAGCTATGGCTACACCTTC.